This T cell receptor beta chain derives from a study of response to subunit inactivated influenza vaccine. Using its own MiXCR run on the RT-PCR reads, TCRdb lists one record per CDR3 protein. The repertoire includes roughly 170,000 distinct CDR3 sequences, approximately 9.2% of them detected once, and roughly a tenth sits in the top ten. Trimming removed 4 bases from V and 4 bases from J, with 26 bases in between. This CDR3 is built from 17 residues. The germline V gene encodes CDR1 DFQATT and CDR2 SNEGSKA (reference sequence). The input for sequencing was non-naive T cells sorted from PBMCs, taken on the day of vaccination. The source of this sequence is a man between 50 and 59 years old who received an inactivated influenza vaccine. The chain combines TRBV20-1 with TRBJ2-7, with TRBD2 as a possible D gene (7 bases). The CDR3 spells CSAKSLSGGRVGYEQYF. The CDR3 DNA follows: TGCAGTGCTAAGAGTTTGTCCGGGGGGCGCGTGGGTTACGAGCAGTACTTC.